The 27 T cell receptor beta chains reported below all come from one sample, sequenced in a study of CD8 T cells in ankylosing spondylitis. Antigens of these TCRs are unknown. TCRdb fed the 5' RACE reads into MiXCR, producing one record per CDR3 protein. The table includes 470,000 or so distinct CDR3 sequences, roughly 26% detected once. Study-wide results and caveats: Seven or eight highly homologous variants made up a TCR beta motif, and this motif appeared characteristic of ankylosing spondylitis blood.

Sequenced input: blood, either unsorted or a sorted T cell fraction (not recorded which). The receptor source for this set is a male donor with ankylosing spondylitis.

The rearrangement joins TRBV15 to TRBJ2-7; maybe TRBD2 (5 bases). CDR1 is LNHNV, CDR2 YYDKDF, per germline (reference sequence). The ends were cut back, 4 bases at V and 3 bases at J, with 10 bases in the middle. The CDR3 is made up of 13 amino acids. In DNA, the CDR3 is TGTGCCACCAGCACAGAGGGTTACTACGAGCAGTACTTC. Translated: CATSTEGYYEQYF.

The sample holds a few counts of this clonotype. The chain couples TRBV20-1 to TRBJ2-3, with TRBD2 matching over 8 bases. V lost 5 bases to trimming and J lost 5 bases; unmatched junction nucleotides: 9. Looked up from germline, CDR1 is DFQATT and CDR2 is SNEGSKA (reference sequence). CDR3 length: 14 amino acids. The CDR3 sequence: CSAPGLASGDTQYF. In DNA, the CDR3 is TGCAGTGCTCCAGGACTAGCATCGGGAGATACGCAGTATTTT.

This clonotype has only a few counts. The gene calls are TRBV29-1 and TRBJ2-4; tentatively, D is TRBD2 (6 bases). Per the germline V gene, CDR1 is SQVTM and CDR2 is ANQGSEA. The ends were cut back, 4 bases at V and 3 bases at J, with 10 bases in the middle. The CDR3 sequence is 13 residues long. The DNA of the CDR3 is TGCAGCGTTGTGATAGCGGACAAAAACATTCAGTACTTC. It yields the protein CSVVIADKNIQYF.

The chain joins TRBV25-1 to TRBJ2-3; 11 nucleotides align to TRBD1. The CDR3 runs 14 residues. V shed 9 bases, J shed 4 bases, and the junction held 6 bases outside the gene matches. CDR1 is MGHDK and CDR2 is SYGVNS in the germline V gene. CDR3 loop: CASTGTGGPDTQYF. For the CDR3, the DNA is TGTGCCAGTACCGGGACAGGGGGGCCAGATACGCAGTATTTT.

This clonotype was seen a handful of times. For the CDR3, the DNA is TGTGCCAGCAGTGAGGGTCCGGGCGCGAACACCGGGGAGCTGTTTTTT. Encoded protein: CASSEGPGANTGELFF. The chain is built from TRBV3-1 and TRBJ2-2, with TRBD2 as a possible D gene (5 bases). The V gene's germline CDR1 is LGHDT and CDR2 YNNKEL (reference sequence). The CDR3 is 16 residues long. V was shortened by 6 bases and J by 0 bases, with 14 bases between the two germline ends.

The chain is built from TRBV10-3 and TRBJ1-3, with 7 positions matching TRBD1. In germline, CDR1 is ENHRY, CDR2 SYGVKD. The CDR3 spans 17 residues. V shed 6 bases and J 0 bases; nucleotides not matched to a gene: 11. In DNA, the CDR3 is TGTGCCATCAGAAGACAGGGAGACTCTAACTCTGGAAACACCATATATTTT. The encoded protein is CAIRRQGDSNSGNTIYF.

The V call is TRBV7-2, the J call TRBJ2-7; D gene unclear. From germline, CDR1 is SGHTA and CDR2 FQGNSA. The germline V and J ends were trimmed by 4 bases and 0 bases, with 13 bases remaining between them. The CDR3 totals 15 residues. CDR3 nucleotides: TGTGCCAGCAGCTATGAGTTAGCTACCTCCTACGAGCAGTACTTC. Its translation: CASSYELATSYEQYF.

This clonotype was seen only a few times. The V call is TRBV27, the J call TRBJ2-1; D is ambiguous. Trimming shortened V by 1 base and J by 1 base, and 8 bases separated the two germline ends. The CDR3 is 15 residues long. Germline V gives CDR1 MNHEY, CDR2 SMNVEV (reference sequence). As DNA, the CDR3 is TGTGCCAGCAGTTTATTCTGGGTATCCTACAATGAGCAGTTCTTC. This gives the protein CASSLFWVSYNEQFF.

The CDR3 DNA reads TGTGCCAGCAGCCCCCCATACGGGACAGGGGGAACCGGGGAGCTGTTTTTT. It translates to CASSPPYGTGGTGELFF. The rearrangement joins TRBV7-2 to TRBJ2-2; TRBD1 matches at 11 bases. CDR3 length: 17 residues. The germline V gene encodes CDR1 SGHTA and CDR2 FQGNSA. The J segment lost 5 bases and the V segment lost 5 bases, leaving 10 bases of the junction unmatched.

This clonotype turned up a few times. The chain is built from TRBV7-9 and TRBJ1-2, with a tentative D call TRBD1 (6 bases). Trimming took 1 base from V and 8 from J, leaving 14 bases between them. CDR3 size: 14 residues. Germline V gene lookup returns CDR1 SEHNR and CDR2 FQNEAQ (reference sequence). CDR3: CASSLEPSGEGYTF. The CDR3 nucleotides read TGTGCCAGCAGCTTAGAACCTTCAGGGGAAGGCTACACCTTC. Based on the CDR3 plus reference TRBV7-9 and TRBJ1-2, the full variable domain is DTGVSQNPRHKITKRGQNVTFRCDPISEHNRLYWYRQTLGQGPEFLTYFQNEAQLEKSRLLSDRFSAERPKGSFSTLEIQRTEQGDSAMYLCASSLEPSGEGYTFGSGTRLTVV.

This clonotype appeared a few times. The chain employs TRBV5-1 and TRBJ2-1; 8 bases match TRBD1. The V segment lost 3 bases and the J segment 10 bases; nucleotides outside the gene matches: 9. The CDR3 spans 14 residues. Germline loops: CDR1 SGHRS, CDR2 YFSETQ. Here the CDR3 reads CASSSGQGRGEQFF. For the CDR3, the DNA is TGCGCCAGCAGCTCCGGACAGGGCCGCGGCGAGCAGTTCTTC.

The chain combines TRBV21-1 with TRBJ2-3; the DNA was not used to check the table's D call, TRBD2. TRBV21-1 is recorded as a pseudogene. The CDR3 length is 16 residues. CDR3 coding DNA: TGTGCCAGCAGCATCTCGACTAGCGGGATGGGAGATACGCAGTATTTT. It is translated as CASSISTSGMGDTQYF.

This clonotype appeared a few times. The genes are TRBV7-2 and TRBJ1-6; a weak D match, TRBD1 (5 bases). The CDR3 covers 17 residues. Germline-derived CDR1 and CDR2 are SGHTA and FQGNSA. Trimming pared 6 bases from V and 0 bases from J, leaving 15 bases between. The CDR3 protein is CASSRQQVSSYNSPLHF. Here the CDR3 DNA reads TGTGCCAGCAGTCGCCAACAGGTGTCCTCCTATAATTCACCCCTCCACTTT.

The CDR3 reads CASSLLGTGGETQYF. Written as DNA, the CDR3 is TGTGCCAGCAGCTTACTCGGGACAGGTGGTGAGACCCAGTACTTC. The J gene is TRBJ2-5, the V gene TRBV11-3; 8 positions agree with TRBD1. Germline V gives CDR1 SGHNT, CDR2 YENEEA. This CDR3 comprises 15 residues. The junction had 7 bases not matched to a gene; V was cut back by 2 bases and J by 5 bases.

This clonotype showed up just once. The chain uses TRBV7-2 and TRBJ2-4; D gene ambiguous. Per germline, CDR1 SGHTA and CDR2 FQGNSA. V lost 5 bases to trimming and J lost 0 bases, with 8 bases between them. CDR3 length: 14 residues. CDR3 nucleotide sequence: TGTGCCAGCAGCCATGGATCAGCCAAAAACATTCAGTACTTC. This codes for CASSHGSAKNIQYF.

This clonotype has just a few counts. The CDR3 nucleotides read TGTGCCAGCTCACCGGCATCCTACAATGAGCAGTTCTTC. Amino acids: CASSPASYNEQFF. The chain has TRBV18 and TRBJ2-1; no clear D. Germline CDR1 is KGHSH and CDR2 is LQKENI. V lost 3 bases and J 1 base, leaving 4 bases between the germline ends. The CDR3 has 13 residues.

This clonotype has only a few counts. The chain is built from TRBV5-1 and TRBJ2-1, with 9 bases matching TRBD1. With V trimmed by 0 bases and J by 4 bases, 11 bases remained unmatched. There are 18 residues in the CDR3. Germline values: CDR1 SGHRS, CDR2 YFSETQ. CDR3 region: CASSLGDRVPFTYNEQFF. CDR3 coding DNA: TGCGCCAGCAGCTTGGGGGACAGGGTCCCCTTTACTTACAATGAGCAGTTCTTC.

This clonotype was detected only a few times. V gene TRBV10-3 combines with J gene TRBJ2-7; a weak D match, TRBD2 (6 bases). The germline V and J ends were trimmed by 6 bases and 2 bases, with 14 bases remaining between them. CDR1 ENHRY and CDR2 SYGVKD come from the germline V gene. The length of the CDR3 is 14 residues. Here the CDR3 reads CAISPMGGTYEQYF. The CDR3 region has the DNA TGTGCCATCAGCCCAATGGGCGGGACCTACGAGCAGTACTTC.

J is TRBJ1-6 and V is TRBV12-3 or TRBV12-4; no clear D. The length of the CDR3 is 13 residues. Trimming left V 9 bases short and J 4 bases short, with 10 bases between. CDR3 amino acids: CASSGQYNSPLHF. In DNA, the CDR3 is TGTGCCAGTTCCGGGCAATATAATTCACCCCTCCACTTT.

This clonotype came up once. This rearrangement joins TRBV3-1 to TRBJ2-2, with a possible D match to TRBD1 (5 bases). Germline CDR1 and CDR2: LGHDT and YNNKEL (reference sequence). The CDR3 contains 15 residues. V lost 0 bases and J 7 bases, leaving 12 bases between the germline ends. This chain's CDR3 is CASSQEGPRVGELFF. Here the CDR3 DNA reads TGTGCCAGCAGCCAAGAGGGGCCGAGAGTCGGGGAGCTGTTTTTT.

This clonotype was seen more than once but under ten times. The rearrangement uses TRBV4-2 and TRBJ1-5; 9 nucleotides match TRBD1. The V gene's germline CDR1 is LGHNA and CDR2 YNFKEQ. Trimming took 4 bases from V and 1 from J; bases not matched to a gene: 8. CDR3 size: 17 residues. CDR3 region: CASSLTGQGRSNQPQHF. CDR3 coding DNA: TGTGCCAGCAGCCTAACTGGACAGGGGAGAAGCAATCAGCCCCAGCATTTT.

The chain joins TRBV5-1 to TRBJ2-6; the D gene is possibly TRBD1 (5 bases). CDR1 and CDR2 (germline): SGHRS, YFSETQ. Trimming stripped 4 bases from V and 4 bases from J, with 12 bases between. The CDR3 is made up of 15 amino acids. The CDR3 reads CASSVQGVGANVLTF. The CDR3, as DNA: TGCGCCAGCAGCGTCCAGGGTGTGGGGGCCAACGTCCTGACTTTC.

This clonotype was counted only a few times. The chain combines TRBV27 with TRBJ2-4; 9 bases are shared with TRBD2. The CDR3 spans 15 residues. Germline trimming cut 8 bases from V and 8 bases from J; bases unmatched to any gene: 13. Germline V gene sequence: CDR1 MNHEY, CDR2 SMNVEV (reference sequence). The CDR3 protein is CASASLGLAGYIQYF. CDR3 sequence (DNA): TGTGCCAGCGCTAGTCTGGGACTAGCTGGGTACATTCAGTACTTC.

This clonotype appeared a few times. The chain uses TRBV12-3 or TRBV12-4 and TRBJ1-2; 11 bases match TRBD1. Trimming at V came to 5 bases and at J to 7 bases, leaving 6 bases not matched to a gene. CDR3 length: 14 residues. CDR3 loop: CASSRGQGASGYTF. The CDR3 DNA is TGTGCCAGCAGTCGCGGACAGGGGGCCTCTGGCTACACCTTC.

This clonotype has only a few counts. The CDR3 bases are TGCAGTGCTTCGAAGGGGGACACAGATACGCAGTATTTT. As protein: CSASKGDTDTQYF. The V call is TRBV20-1, the J call TRBJ2-3, with D possibly being TRBD1 (6 bases). Germline V gives CDR1 DFQATT, CDR2 SNEGSKA (reference sequence). V lost 5 bases to trimming and J lost 2 bases, with 11 bases between them. CDR3 length: 13 amino acids.

This clonotype was detected a few times. V and J are TRBV29-1 and TRBJ2-2, with TRBD2 matching 7 bases. The ends lost 4 bases at V and 1 base at J; junction bases unmatched: 3. The CDR3 has 14 residues. Germline loops: CDR1 SQVTM, CDR2 ANQGSEA. The CDR3 spells CSVGGGWNTGELFF. CDR3 DNA: TGCAGCGTTGGGGGGGGGTGGAACACCGGGGAGCTGTTTTTT.

Worth noting for this clonotype: The final CDR3 position lacks the conserved phenylalanine or tryptophan, pointing to a likely read error. The DNA is left out, because the CDR3 cannot be placed on it with certainty; the CDR3 is given as TCRdb lists it. The rearrangement uses TRBV25-1 and TRBJ2-7. Per germline, CDR1 MGHDK and CDR2 SYGVNS. With termini counted, the CDR3 has 9 amino acids. The CDR3 region is CASSEVVPA.